Below are 25 T cell receptor beta chains sequenced from a single sample in a study of PD-1 blockade in classical Hodgkin lymphoma. The time point is: newly diagnosed, previously untreated cHL patient sample. The study purified CD4+ T cells from thawed PBMCs using magnetic negative selection. Assay used: immunoSEQ multiplex PCR; TCRdb lists only in-frame clones, some missing. The data contain 20,000 to 30,000 clones, 91% of them singletons. Sample: CD4+ T cells from blood. The origin of the receptors is a human donor with classical Hodgkin lymphoma.

This chain connects TRBV9 to TRBJ2-7; TRBD2 matches at 8 bases. This CDR3 comprises 16 residues. Germline loops: CDR1 SGDLS, CDR2 YYNGEE. Trimming cost V 0 bases and J 7 bases; bases outside gene matches: 12. The CDR3 region is CASSVGKAGVSEEQYF. CDR3 DNA: TGTGCCAGCAGCGTAGGTAAAGCGGGGGTCTCTGAGGAGCAGTACTTC.

The chain joins TRBV6-6 to TRBJ1-5; 9 nucleotides line up with TRBD1. The ends lost 4 bases at V and 6 bases at J; junction bases unmatched: 10. The CDR3 is 16 amino acids. In germline, CDR1 is MNHNY, CDR2 SVGAGI (reference sequence). The CDR3 DNA reads TGTGCCAGCAGTTCCCACCACAGGGGGCTTGTTCAGCCCCAGCATTTT. Amino acid sequence: CASSSHHRGLVQPQHF.

The chain links TRBV6-1 to TRBJ2-7; the D gene is possibly TRBD2 (6 bases). This CDR3 is 15 amino acids long. The germline CDR1 and CDR2 sequences are MNHNS and SASEGT. V gave up 5 bases and J gave up 2 bases, with 16 bases separating them. Written as DNA, the CDR3 is TGTGCCAGCAGTCCCCAAGGGGACTGGGCCTACGAGCAGTACTTC. Its translation is CASSPQGDWAYEQYF.

This clone was seen once. This sequence joins TRBV9 and TRBJ2-5; D gene uncertain. Per the germline V gene, CDR1 is SGDLS and CDR2 is YYNGEE. The CDR3 runs to 15 residues. Trimming pared 0 bases from V and 2 bases from J, leaving 11 bases between. The CDR3 sequence: CASSVGAPPQETQYF. The CDR3 bases are TGTGCCAGCAGCGTAGGGGCCCCTCCACAAGAGACCCAGTACTTC.

Regarding this clone: This same CDR3 is encoded by further DNA sequences in the sample. The CDR3 DNA is TGTGCCAGCAGCCCACTAGCGGGGGGGTACAATGAGCAGTTCTTC. This sequence encodes CASSPLAGGYNEQFF. V gene TRBV27 combines with J gene TRBJ2-1; 13 positions match TRBD2. From germline, CDR1 is MNHEY and CDR2 SMNVEV (reference sequence). V shed 6 bases, J shed 4 bases, and the junction held 3 bases outside the gene matches. The CDR3 contains 15 residues.

V and J are TRBV2 and TRBJ1-2; no clear D gene. The CDR3 length is 12 residues. Trimming shortened V by 7 bases and J by 1 base, and 7 bases separated the two germline ends. Germline CDR1 SNHLY, CDR2 FYNNEI. The CDR3 is CASTEGNYGYTF. The CDR3 DNA reads TGTGCCAGCACGGAGGGTAACTATGGCTACACCTTC.

The chain couples TRBV5-8 to TRBJ1-5; D not resolved. Germline V lookup: CDR1 SGHTS, CDR2 YDEGEE. The V and J ends lost 1 base and 0 bases respectively, with 8 bases between them. This CDR3 contains 15 residues. The CDR3, as DNA: TGTGCCAGCAGCTTGATTTTATATAGCAATCAGCCCCAGCATTTT. It yields the protein CASSLILYSNQPQHF.

The chain joins TRBV18 to TRBJ2-1; 10 bases align to TRBD2. The CDR3 has 14 residues. V dropped 6 bases and J dropped 4; count of bases not matched to a gene: 3. Germline V gives CDR1 KGHSH, CDR2 LQKENI. This CDR3 is CASSLAGGYNEQFF. The DNA for the CDR3 is TGTGCCAGCTCCTTAGCGGGGGGTTACAATGAGCAGTTCTTC.

V and J are TRBV6-5 and TRBJ1-5, with TRBD1 matching over 10 bases. The CDR3 is made up of 14 amino acids. Germline CDR1 is MNHEY and CDR2 is SVGAGI. Trimming at V came to 2 bases and at J to 10 bases, leaving 5 bases not matched to a gene. The CDR3 DNA is TGTGCCAGCAGTTACCGGGACAGGGGAGGCCCCCAGCATTTT. Encoded protein: CASSYRDRGGPQHF.

The sample holds a few counts of this clone. The genes are TRBV27 and TRBJ1-2; D not resolved. The germline V gene has CDR1 MNHEY and CDR2 SMNVEV (reference sequence). V was shortened by 5 bases and J by 8 bases, with 18 bases between the two germline ends. The CDR3 loop spans 14 amino acids. CDR3 nucleotides: TGTGCCAGCAGTCCGCTGGTAGGGTTATCGGGCTACACCTTC. Its translation is CASSPLVGLSGYTF.

This clone has only a few counts. This chain uses TRBV11-2 with TRBJ1-4; no definite D call. Trimming took off 1 base at V and 12 bases at J, with 6 bases between the two ends. The CDR3 loop spans 11 amino acids. The germline CDR1 and CDR2 sequences are SGHAT and FQNNGV. The CDR3 coding sequence is TGTGCCAGCAGCTTAGGGCGGGAACTGTTTTTT. It translates to CASSLGRELFF. Full variable domain (missing parts from reference TRBV11-2 and TRBJ1-4): EAGVAQSPRYKIIEKRQSVAFWCNPISGHATLYWYQQILGQGPKLLIQFQNNGVVDDSQLPKDRFSAERLKGVDSTLKIQPAKLEDSAVYLCASSLGRELFFGSGTQLSVL.

The chain couples TRBV7-2 to TRBJ2-5; 13 bases fit TRBD2. The length of the CDR3 is 15 residues. The germline V gene encodes CDR1 SGHTA and CDR2 FQGNSA. The V and J ends lost 4 bases and 5 bases, in that order; junction bases with no gene match: 4. The CDR3 is CASSSPTSGGETQYF. CDR3 DNA: TGTGCCAGCAGCTCTCCGACTAGCGGGGGGGAGACCCAGTACTTC.

J is TRBJ2-7 and V is TRBV15; D is ambiguous. Trimming pared 0 bases from V and 7 bases from J, leaving 13 bases between. Germline V gene data show CDR1 as LNHNV and CDR2 as YYDKDF (reference sequence). The CDR3 is made up of 14 amino acids. This chain's CDR3 is CATSRDRESTEQYF. In DNA, the CDR3 is TGTGCCACCAGCAGAGATAGAGAATCTACGGAGCAGTACTTC.

This clone appeared once. The J gene is TRBJ2-2, the V gene TRBV9, with D unclear. The CDR3 loop spans 13 amino acids. CDR1 and CDR2 (germline): SGDLS, YYNGEE. V lost 0 bases to trimming and J lost 6 bases, with 6 bases between them. The CDR3 region is CASSVARSGELFF. The CDR3 DNA reads as TGTGCCAGCAGCGTAGCTAGATCCGGGGAGCTGTTTTTT. Filled out from reference TRBV9 and TRBJ2-2, the complete variable domain reads DSGVTQTPKHLITATGQRVTLRCSPRSGDLSVYWYQQSLDQGLQFLIQYYNGEERAKGNILERFSAQQFPDLHSELNLSSLELGDSALYFCASSVARSGELFFGEGSRLTVL.

This clone came up once. The chain joins TRBV19 to TRBJ2-1, with D possibly matching TRBD1 (5 bases). CDR1 LNHDA and CDR2 SQIVND come from the germline V gene (reference sequence). The CDR3 loop spans 15 amino acids. The V end lost 6 bases, the J end lost 5 bases, and 17 bases lay between the germline ends. The CDR3 DNA reads TGTGCCAGTAGGCTAGAGTGGGGCAGGGACAATGAGCAGTTCTTC. This gives the protein CASRLEWGRDNEQFF.

The chain joins TRBV10-3 to TRBJ2-7, with 8 bases lining up with TRBD2. Germline lookup yields CDR1 ENHRY and CDR2 SYGVKD. V was clipped by 3 bases and J by 1 base; unmatched bases: 11. This CDR3 has 17 residues. As DNA, the CDR3 is TGTGCCATCAGTGAAGCGAAGGCGGGGGGCCCATCCTACGAGCAGTACTTC. Translated: CAISEAKAGGPSYEQYF.

The chain carries TRBV9 and TRBJ2-5, with 9 bases lining up with TRBD2. Germline trimming cut 0 bases from V and 1 base from J; bases unmatched to any gene: 7. The CDR3 runs to 17 residues. Germline CDR1 and CDR2: SGDLS and YYNGEE. CDR3 in DNA: TGTGCCAGCAGCGTAGCCCCAGCGGGGGGCCCCCAAGAGACCCAGTACTTC. Amino acids: CASSVAPAGGPQETQYF.

This clone is a singleton in its sample. The chain is built from TRBV30 and TRBJ1-4; D possibly corresponds to TRBD1 (5 bases). V lost 5 bases and J lost 4, with 11 bases in between. The germline gives CDR1 GTSNPN, CDR2 SVGIG (reference sequence). This CDR3 spans 13 amino acids. The CDR3: CAWDDSNNEKLFF. CDR3 coding DNA: TGTGCCTGGGACGACAGTAATAATGAAAAACTGTTTTTT. Full variable domain (remainder filled in from reference TRBV30 and TRBJ1-4): SQTIHQWPATLVQPVGSPLSLECTVEGTSNPNLYWYRQAAGRGLQLLFYSVGIGQISSEVPQNLSASRPQDRQFILSSKKLLLSDSGFYLCAWDDSNNEKLFFGSGTQLSVL.

The rearrangement joins TRBV7-7 to TRBJ2-3; no clear D. Germline V gene sequence: CDR1 SSHAT, CDR2 FNYEAQ (reference sequence). The CDR3 has 13 amino acids. The V gene lost 1 base and the J gene lost 0 bases, with 2 bases spanning the gap. Written as DNA, the CDR3 is TGTGCCAGCAGCTTAGACAGCACAGATACGCAGTATTTT. Translated: CASSLDSTDTQYF.

The count of this clone is one. The V gene is TRBV7-8, the J gene TRBJ1-5; 9 nucleotides line up with TRBD1. V was clipped by 5 bases and J by 2 bases; unmatched bases: 1. Per germline, CDR1 SGHVS and CDR2 FQNEAQ. The CDR3 consists of 14 residues. The CDR3 loop reads CASSRDRGNQPQHF. The CDR3 region has the DNA TGTGCCAGCAGCCGGGACAGGGGCAATCAGCCCCAGCATTTT. The variable domain in full, with the rest retrieved from reference TRBV7-8 and TRBJ1-5, is GAGVSQSPRYKVAKRGQDVALRCDPISGHVSLFWYQQALGQGPEFLTYFQNEAQLDKSGLPSDRFFAERPEGSVSTLKIQRTQQEDSAVYLCASSRDRGNQPQHFGDGTRLSIL.

The V gene is TRBV6-1, the J gene TRBJ2-7; D remains unclear. CDR1 is MNHNS, CDR2 SASEGT, per germline. The CDR3 covers 15 residues. The V gene lost 6 bases and the J gene lost 1 base, with 16 bases spanning the gap. CDR3 sequence: CASRTYPYGSYEQYF. For the CDR3, the DNA is TGTGCCAGCAGGACGTATCCGTATGGGTCCTACGAGCAGTACTTC.

The V and J genes are TRBV7-2 and TRBJ2-1; D is undetermined. The V gene lost 2 bases and the J gene lost 5 bases, with 7 bases spanning the gap. The CDR3 spans 13 residues. Germline V CDR1 and CDR2: SGHTA, FQGNSA. CDR3 nucleotides: TGTGCCAGCAGCTTAAACCGAAACAATGAGCAGTTCTTC. Translating it yields CASSLNRNNEQFF.

The chain has TRBV7-9 and TRBJ1-1; TRBD1 is a possible D gene (5 bases). Germline V gives CDR1 SEHNR, CDR2 FQNEAQ (reference sequence). The V end lost 5 bases, the J end lost 5 bases, and 18 bases lay between the germline ends. The CDR3 has 15 residues. This CDR3 is CASSPGFLARTEAFF. For the CDR3, the DNA is TGTGCCAGCAGCCCAGGGTTTCTGGCCCGTACTGAAGCTTTCTTT. The whole variable domain, remainder taken from reference TRBV7-9 and TRBJ1-1, is DTGVSQNPRHKITKRGQNVTFRCDPISEHNRLYWYRQTLGQGPEFLTYFQNEAQLEKSRLLSDRFSAERPKGSFSTLEIQRTEQGDSAMYLCASSPGFLARTEAFFGQGTRLTVV.

The chain combines TRBV6-6 with TRBJ2-5; D may correspond to TRBD1 or TRBD2 (5 bases each). The CDR3 is 15 amino acids. Trimming pared 0 bases from V and 5 bases from J, leaving 13 bases between. Germline V lookup: CDR1 MNHNY, CDR2 SVGAGI (reference sequence). CDR3 in DNA: TGTGCCAGCAGTTACTCGGGGGACGTGGGGGAGACCCAGTACTTC. Protein: CASSYSGDVGETQYF.

V is TRBV7-7 and J is TRBJ2-1, with D maybe TRBD2 (6 bases). CDR1 and CDR2 from the germline V gene are SSHAT and FNYEAQ (reference sequence). The ends were cut back, 0 bases at V and 5 bases at J, with 14 bases in the middle. This CDR3 has 16 amino acids. CDR3 nucleotides: TGTGCCAGCAGCTTAGCGATCGGGAGTTCCGACAATGAGCAGTTCTTC. Translated: CASSLAIGSSDNEQFF.